The rows below give T cell receptor beta chains drawn from one sample of a study of T-cell reconstitution after alpha-beta-depleted transplantation in children. TCRdb passed the PCR reads through MiXCR, listing each CDR3 protein once. The table has about 110,000 distinct CDR3 sequences, 6.4% seen once; the top ten hold about 23%. This specimen consisted of PBMCs, mostly from graft donor cells, obtained 360 days after TCRalphabeta/CD19-depleted stem cell transplant. These receptors all come from a male patient between 2 and 15 years old who had a stem cell transplant for acute lymphoblastic leukemia, so the T cells may come from the graft donor. The CDR3 runs from the conserved cysteine through the conserved F or W. D genes are given only for firm matches. Not all rows give a size; the values are once, few, many and, for expanded clones, a class.

CDR3nt	CDR3aa	d_gene	v_gene	abundance	j_gene
TGTGCCAGCAGCGTAGATCCGCGGCCCTCGAGGGCCAACGTCCTGACTTTC	CASSVDPRPSRANVLTF	.	TRBV9	.	TRBJ2-6
TGCGCCAGCAGCTTGGTATTCAGGCTTAACCTGAACACTGAAGCTTTCTTT	CASSLVFRLNLNTEAFF	.	TRBV5-1	many	TRBJ1-1
TGCAGCGCCCGGACAGGGGGCGTTAGTGGCTACACCTTC	CSARTGGVSGYTF	TRBD1	TRBV29-1	.	TRBJ1-2
TGTGCCAGTCAGGGACCCTTCGGGTTCTTC	CASQGPFGFF	.	TRBV12-3/TRBV12-4	many	TRBJ2-1
TGTGCCTGGATAGCGGGCCCGAACACCGGGGAGCTGTTTTTT	CAWIAGPNTGELFF	TRBD2	TRBV30	.	TRBJ2-2
TGTGCCAGCAGCGACGGGACTGGGATTTACTTC	CASSDGTGIYF	.	TRBV5-6	many	TRBJ2-4
TGTGCCACCCCCGGGACAGGGGGCTACGAGCAGTACTTC	CATPGTGGYEQYF	.	TRBV21-1	many	TRBJ2-7
TGTGCCAGCAGCTCAAAGGGGCTCTACAATGAGCAGTTCTTC	CASSSKGLYNEQFF	.	TRBV7-6	once	TRBJ2-1
TGTGCCAGCAGTGCATCCGGGACTTTCCAAGAGACCCAGTACTTC	CASSASGTFQETQYF	.	TRBV28	few	TRBJ2-5
TGTGCCTGGAGTCTCCCTCCCGGGACTGGCGGTGAAGCTTTCTTT	CAWSLPPGTGGEAFF	.	TRBV30	few	TRBJ1-1
TGTGCCAGCAGTTTATCGTTGGGGGGGTACAATGAGCAGTTCTTC	CASSLSLGGYNEQFF	TRBD2	TRBV27	many	TRBJ2-1
TGTGCCAGCAGTGTCACAGGGACCCAGTACTTC	CASSVTGTQYF	.	TRBV25-1	many	TRBJ2-5
TGTGCCAGTGGACGGGCTCGAGGGGCCCAGTACTTC	CASGRARGAQYF	.	TRBV5-6	few	TRBJ2-5
TGTGCCAGCAGCGCCCCTCAGGGGTCTGCCTACGAGCAGTACTTC	CASSAPQGSAYEQYF	.	TRBV7-3	many	TRBJ2-7
TGTGCCAGCAGCTTGACAGGGAGACACGATGAGCAGTTCTTC	CASSLTGRHDEQFF	TRBD1	TRBV7-3	many	TRBJ2-1
TGTGCCAGCAGCGGAATCGGGTCCTACGAGCAGTACTTC	CASSGIGSYEQYF	.	TRBV9	many	TRBJ2-7
TGTGCCAGCAGTTTAGTTCGGGGCACCGGGGAGCTGTTTTTT	CASSLVRGTGELFF	.	TRBV12-3/TRBV12-4	many	TRBJ2-2
TGTGCCAGCAGTCCCGGACTAGCCCACTACGAGCAGTACTTC	CASSPGLAHYEQYF	TRBD2	TRBV28	many	TRBJ2-7
TGTGCCAGCAGTTTTCGACTAGCGGGGAACAATGAGCAGTTCTTC	CASSFRLAGNNEQFF	TRBD2	TRBV27	few	TRBJ2-1
TGTGCCAGCAGCGACCAAGAGACCCAGTACTTC	CASSDQETQYF	.	TRBV9	many	TRBJ2-5
TGTGCCAGCAGAAGCCGGGACAGGGCCCTCTATGGCTACACCTTC	CASRSRDRALYGYTF	TRBD1	TRBV5-6	few	TRBJ1-2
TGTGCCAGCAGTTACGGGCGGGGGGCCCTCTACGAGCAGTACTTC	CASSYGRGALYEQYF	TRBD2	TRBV6-2/TRBV6-3	.	TRBJ2-7
TGTGCCAGCAGCCTTCTAGGGGGACGGAGGATGTCCTACGAGCAGTACTTC	CASSLLGGRRMSYEQYF	.	TRBV14	few	TRBJ2-7
TGTGCCAGCAGCTTGACTAGCGGGGCGGCCCACGAGCAGTACTTC	CASSLTSGAAHEQYF	TRBD2	TRBV7-2	many	TRBJ2-7
TGTGCCAGCAGCTCTTTGGGGGAGGCTACCCAAAAACTGTTTTTT	CASSSLGEATQKLFF	.	TRBV7-9	many	TRBJ1-4
TGTGCCAGCAGTAAGGGGGGGGATCAGCCCCAGCATTTT	CASSKGGDQPQHF	.	TRBV6-1	.	TRBJ1-5
TGTGCCAGCAGTCCTCTGACTAGCGGGAGCAATTGGTACACCGGGGAGCTGTTTTTT	CASSPLTSGSNWYTGELFF	TRBD2	TRBV2	many	TRBJ2-2
TGTGCCAGCAGTTACCCCCTCAGGAGGGGAGAGACCCAGTACTTC	CASSYPLRRGETQYF	.	TRBV6-2/TRBV6-3	few	TRBJ2-5
TGTGCCAGCAGCGCCATAGCGGGAGAGGTAAATGAGCAGTTCTTC	CASSAIAGEVNEQFF	TRBD2	TRBV9	many	TRBJ2-1
TGCGCCAGCAGCTTAGTCCGACAAAAGGGCAGCCCTCCGGACACTGAAGCTTTCTTT	CASSLVRQKGSPPDTEAFF	.	TRBV5-1	few	TRBJ1-1
TGCGCCAGCAGCCAAGGGGGCAGCCTCGAGCAGTACTTC	CASSQGGSLEQYF	.	TRBV4-3	few	TRBJ2-7
TGTGCCAGCATTAAGGGCCGGAACACTGAAGCTTTCTTT	CASIKGRNTEAFF	.	TRBV6-4	.	TRBJ1-1
TGCGCCAGCGGATACGCTCGATCGGACGAGCAGTACTTC	CASGYARSDEQYF	.	TRBV5-1	few	TRBJ2-7
TGCGCCAGCAGCCCGCTAGCGGGGGGATTCTGCGAGCAGTACTTC	CASSPLAGGFCEQYF	TRBD2	TRBV4-3	.	TRBJ2-7
TGTGCCAGCAGTCCCCTAGCTAGGACAGGGGCGAGGGAGCAGTACTTC	CASSPLARTGAREQYF	TRBD1	TRBV27	.	TRBJ2-7
TGTGCCAGCCTTATGGACAAGGGCACTGAAGCTTTCTTT	CASLMDKGTEAFF	.	TRBV5-5	many	TRBJ1-1
TGTGCCAGCAGTTACTCAAGGCACGGGGAGCTGTTTTTT	CASSYSRHGELFF	.	TRBV6-2/TRBV6-3	few	TRBJ2-2
TGTGCCAGCAGTTACGTGGGGAAAAGCAATCAGCCCCAGCATTTT	CASSYVGKSNQPQHF	.	TRBV6-2/TRBV6-3	.	TRBJ1-5
TGTGCCAGCAGCGTGGCCAGCAATCAGCCCCAGCATTTT	CASSVASNQPQHF	.	TRBV5-6	.	TRBJ1-5
TGTGCCAGCCTGGTCCCCCCGAGGGAAAAACTGTTTTTT	CASLVPPREKLFF	.	TRBV6-1	few	TRBJ1-4
TGCAGCGTTGAAAATCGACGAGGGAAATGGAACACTGAAGCTTTCTTT	CSVENRRGKWNTEAFF	.	TRBV29-1	many	TRBJ1-1
TGTGCCAGCAGCATCCCATGGATGGGACAGGGCTTCTTGAGGAACACTGAAGCTTTCTTT	CASSIPWMGQGFLRNTEAFF	TRBD1	TRBV12-3/TRBV12-4	many	TRBJ1-1
TGTGCCAGCAGATTGGGACGTATTAAAGAGCAGTTCTTC	CASRLGRIKEQFF	.	TRBV7-2	.	TRBJ2-1
TGCGCCAGCAGCTTGGCGACGGGGAGGGCGCAGTATTTT	CASSLATGRAQYF	TRBD2	TRBV5-1	many	TRBJ2-3